This T cell receptor (beta chain) derives from a study of cytomegalovirus exposure and HLA in healthy donors. General study findings and limits: A list of roughly 180 TCR beta chains associated with cytomegalovirus was given.

Of note for this clone: The target antigen is unknown.

TCRdb keeps only in-frame clones here, not all; method: immunoSEQ multiplex PCR. The sample lists a few hundred thousand clones, about 90% occurring once. Sequencing was carried out using PBMCs. The sequence came from a woman between 18 and 30 years old in good health and CMV-seronegative.

The CDR3 here is CASSIDRAEETQYF. The CDR3 DNA sequence: TGTGCCAGCAGTATCGACAGGGCTGAAGAGACCCAGTACTTC. The V gene is TRBV27, the J gene TRBJ2-5; 7 nucleotides agree with TRBD1. CDR1 is MNHEY and CDR2 is SMNVEV in the germline V gene (reference sequence). The CDR3 is 14 amino acids. Losses at the gene ends were 5 bases for V and 3 bases for J; bases not matched to a gene: 6.